Below are 16 T cell receptor delta chains sequenced from a single sample in a study of γδ T cells in repeated Plasmodium falciparum infection. Flow sorting of PBMC yielded separate Vgamma9/Vdelta2+ and Vdelta2-negative gammadelta T cell populations for bulk repertoire analysis. TCRdb re-analyzed the multiplex PCR reads via CATT. The sample comprises roughly 93,000 delta-chain clones, over 0.75% of which are singletons, and around 9.6% rests with the top ten. Sequencing was performed on gamma-delta T cells from blood. The source is a pool of human donors (malaria-infected and uninfected, not separated).

The genes are TRDV1 and TRDJ1; TRDD3 aligns across 10 bases. TCRdb does not report a J gene; here it was assigned by matching the DNA to germline references. In germline, CDR1 is TSWWSYY, CDR2 QGS. V was clipped by 3 bases and J by 0 bases; unmatched bases: 16. The length of the CDR3 is 20 residues. CDR3 nucleotide sequence: TGTGCTCTTGGGGACTCGGGCCCAAATGGGGGATACCGGTACACCGATAAACTCATCTTT. Amino acid sequence: CALGDSGPNGGYRYTDKLIF.

In regard to this clone: The amino acid sequence in TCRdb belongs to a much larger clone and departs from this DNA's translation at residue 5, likely a sequencing read error; the sequence shown is translated from the DNA. This chain connects TRDV2 to TRDJ1; 8 bases line up with TRDD3. The J gene is absent in TCRdb and was assigned here via DNA matching to germline. Unmatched junction bases numbered 10, after V lost 3 bases and J lost 2 bases. This CDR3 spans 16 amino acids. Germline V gene data show CDR1 as GEAIGNYY and CDR2 as EKD. CDR3 coding DNA: TGTGCCTGTGACGCTCTTACTGGGGGTACGACCGATAAACTCATCTTT. This gives the protein CACDALTGGTTDKLIF.

This clone turned up a few times. Compared with germline, one end of the junction differs, possibly owing to a read error. The V call is TRDV1, the J call TRDJ1, with 9 bases matching TRDD3. The CDR3 runs 19 residues. Germline values: CDR1 TSWWSYY, CDR2 QGS. The CDR3, as DNA: TGTTCTCTTGTGCCCCCTCACCCAGAGCCCTGGGGGATGAGAGATAAACTCATCTTT. This encodes CSLVPPHPEPWGMRDKLIF.

Concerning this clone itself: TCRdb's protein for this DNA is that of a much larger clone and differs from the translation at residue 9, likely a read error; the protein shown is the DNA translation. This chain uses TRDV1 with TRDJ1; 10 bases line up with TRDD3. The CDR3 is 24 amino acids. Looked up from germline, CDR1 is TSWWSYY and CDR2 is QGS. Unmatched junction bases numbered 27, after V lost 2 bases and J lost 0 bases. CDR3 nucleotide sequence: TGTGCTCTTGGGGAAGGGCTTCCTGGGTTGATTTACTGGGGGATCCCCCTTAACACCGATAAACTCATCTTT. As protein: CALGEGLPGLIYWGIPLNTDKLIF.

There are a few counts of this clone. This DNA translates differently at residue 14 from the TCRdb protein, which is that of a much larger clone; a read error is likely, and the protein shown is the DNA's own translation. No J gene call was made, and the V gene is TRDV2; the table's D call of TRDD3 was not tested on the DNA. Germline values: CDR1 GEAIGNYY, CDR2 EKD. The CDR3 extends over 15 amino acids. CDR3 in DNA: TGTGCCTGTGACAAACTGGGGGATACGCGTCGTCTTCTCACCTTT. This codes for CACDKLGDTRRLLTF.

Worth noting for this clone: TCRdb's protein, taken from a much larger clone, differs from this DNA's translation at residue 4, likely owing to a read error; the protein displayed comes from the DNA. The chain uses TRDV2 and TRDJ3; 7 positions agree with TRDD3. The J gene is absent in TCRdb and was assigned here via DNA matching to germline. The CDR3 has 18 residues. V gave up 5 bases and J gave up 0 bases; unmatched junction bases: 9. CDR1 GEAIGNYY and CDR2 EKD come from the germline V gene. The CDR3 spells CACGTGDAHSWDTRQMFF. The CDR3 coding sequence is TGTGCCTGTGGCACGGGGGATGCCCACTCCTGGGACACCCGACAGATGTTTTTC.

This clone was counted only a few times. Translating this DNA gives a protein that differs at residues 6 and 10 from the TCRdb one, which belongs to a much larger clone; a read error is likely, and the protein shown is this translation. This chain links TRDV1 with TRDJ1, with D unclear. V was trimmed by 2 bases and J by 1 base, leaving 14 bases between them. Germline values: CDR1 TSWWSYY, CDR2 QGS. This CDR3 has 16 amino acids. The CDR3 loop reads CALGEARAACTDKLIF. The CDR3 DNA is TGTGCTCTTGGGGAAGCAAGGGCCGCGTGCACCGATAAACTCATCTTT.

This clone was counted only a few times. TCRdb has a much larger clone's protein, which differs at residue 3 from the translation of this DNA, likely because of a read error; what is shown is the protein translated from the DNA. The chain recombines TRDV1 with TRDJ1, with TRDD3 identical over 9 bases. TCRdb supplies no J gene; here it was assigned by aligning the nucleotide sequence to germline. The CDR3 is 21 residues long. CDR1 is TSWWSYY and CDR2 is QGS in the germline V gene. The DNA of the CDR3 is TGTGCTCCTGGGGAACTTCCTGGTAGATTGAATGCTGGGGGATGGGGCGATAAACTCATCTTT. Amino acids: CAPGELPGRLNAGGWGDKLIF.

This clone was picked up a small number of times. The protein held in TCRdb is that of a much larger clone and does not match this DNA's translation at residue 16, likely because of a read error; the protein shown is translated from the DNA. The J gene is uncalled and the V gene is TRDV2; TRDD3 is the table's D call, not checked against the DNA. Germline assignment: CDR1 GEAIGNYY and CDR2 EKD. CDR3 length: 18 amino acids. The CDR3 bases are TGTGCCTGTGACACCCGGGGGATACCCACCTACCACACCGATAAATTCATCTTT. Protein product: CACDTRGIPTYHTDKFIF.

To note about this clone: The TCRdb record carries a much larger clone's protein, which differs from this DNA's translation at residue 17; a read error is the likely cause, and the protein listed here is the DNA translation. The V gene is listed as TRDV1; no J gene was called. The length of the CDR3 is 19 residues. CDR1 is TSWWSYY, CDR2 QGS, per germline. The CDR3 bases are TGTGCTCTTGGGGAATCGGGGCCCCCGGTCGTCCTTCAAACCGATAAACCCATCTTT. It yields the protein CALGESGPPVVLQTDKPIF.

This clone was found a few times. TCRdb lists the protein of a much larger clone for this DNA, which differs at residue 13, so this is likely a read error; the protein given here is translated from the DNA itself. V is TRDV2 and J is TRDJ3; D ambiguous. TCRdb does not report a J gene; here it was assigned by matching the DNA to germline references. Germline-derived CDR1 and CDR2 are GEAIGNYY and EKD. This CDR3 is 18 amino acids long. CDR3 protein: CACDTVTPGARDARQMFF. The CDR3 DNA reads as TGTGCCTGTGACACCGTCACGCCAGGGGCCAGGGACGCCCGACAGATGTTTTTC.

This clone was recorded a few times. A far larger clone is only one base removed, so a read error is likely. Other nucleotide sequences from this sample produce the same CDR3. The rearrangement links TRDV1 to TRDJ1; TRDD3 agrees at 10 bases. TCRdb supplies no J gene; here it was assigned by aligning the nucleotide sequence to germline. Germline lookup yields CDR1 TSWWSYY and CDR2 QGS. CDR3 length: 19 residues. This CDR3 is CALGERHLGDISGTDKLIF. CDR3 in DNA: TGTGCTCTCGGGGAACGTCACCTGGGGGATATAAGCGGCACCGATAAACTCATCTTT.

This clone was picked up many times. This could be a read error, since a much larger clone is one nucleotide away. Other DNA sequences in this specimen translate into the identical CDR3. This chain joins TRDV2 and TRDJ1, with D maybe TRDD3 (5 bases). This CDR3 has 15 residues. Looked up from germline, CDR1 is GEAIGNYY and CDR2 is EKD. V was shortened by 0 bases and J by 0 bases, with 10 bases between the two germline ends. In DNA form, the CDR3 reads TGTGCCTGTGACACCGGGGGTCTTGACACCGATAAACTCATCTTT. Residues: CACDTGGLDTDKLIF.

This clone was observed a few times. The protein TCRdb gives is from a much larger clone and does not agree with this DNA's translation at residue 7, likely a read error; the protein shown here comes from the DNA. The CDR3: CALGVFPKGIQTKHKLIF. The DNA of the CDR3 is TGTGCTCTTGGGGTTTTCCCAAAAGGGATACAAACGAAGCACAAACTCATCTTT. The J gene is TRDJ1, the V gene TRDV1, with 7 positions matching TRDD3. With 4 bases clipped from V and 8 bases from J, the junction kept 22 bases outside the gene matches. The CDR3 has 18 residues. Germline values: CDR1 TSWWSYY, CDR2 QGS.

Ten or more counts support this clone. The chain joins TRDV2 to TRDJ3; the match to TRDD3 covers 12 bases. The J gene comes from matching the DNA to germline here; TCRdb lacks it. Germline V lookup: CDR1 GEAIGNYY, CDR2 EKD. After removal of 0 bases from V and 5 bases from J, the junction contained 10 bases not matched to a gene. The CDR3 length is 20 residues. CDR3 sequence reads: CACDTVGLLGDTRDTRQMFF. The CDR3 DNA is TGTGCCTGTGACACCGTAGGCCTACTGGGGGATACCCGGGACACCCGACAGATGTTTTTC.

This clone was detected a few times. The translation of this DNA and the TCRdb protein of a much larger clone differ at residue 3, probably owing to a read error; the protein shown here is translated from the DNA. The chain is built from TRDV2 and TRDJ1; TRDD3 matches at 7 bases. Germline V gene sequence: CDR1 GEAIGNYY, CDR2 EKD. CDR3 length equals 18 residues. The CDR3 loop reads CAGDTKAWGGPTTDKLIF. CDR3 nucleotides: TGTGCCGGTGACACTAAGGCCTGGGGGGGGCCCACAACCGATAAACTCATCTTT.